The rows below give T cell receptor beta chains drawn from one sample of a study of cytomegalovirus exposure and HLA in healthy donors. Using immunoSEQ multiplex PCR, the repertoire was profiled, and TCRdb retains in-frame clones only, with some absent. In the table there are about 120,000 clones, over 60% of which are singletons. The sequencing sample was made of PBMCs. The receptors were sampled from a male donor in good health and CMV-seropositive. The CDR3 runs from the conserved cysteine through the conserved F or W. The D gene is left open where the match is weak. The size entry is marked missing in some rows and otherwise reads once, few, many or a size class.

clone_size,v_call,d_call,j_call,cdr3_nt,cdr3_aa
NA,TRBV18,NA,TRBJ1-1,TGTGCCAGCTCACCTGGCGGGCAGAGAACTGAAGCTTTCTTT,CASSPGGQRTEAFF
NA,TRBV10-3,NA,TRBJ1-1,TGTGCCATCAGTGGAGGTGGCAGCAACACTGAAGCTTTCTTT,CAISGGGSNTEAFF
NA,TRBV5-6,NA,TRBJ2-7,TGTGCCAGCAGCTATACCGCGGGGACTTCCTACGAGCAGTACTTC,CASSYTAGTSYEQYF
few,TRBV2,NA,TRBJ1-5,TGTGCCAGCAGTGCGCAGGTTAGCAATCAGCCCCAGCATTTT,CASSAQVSNQPQHF
NA,TRBV6-6,NA,TRBJ1-2,TGTGCCAGCAGGGAGGGAGGGGGAAACTATGGCTACACCTTC,CASREGGGNYGYTF
NA,TRBV5-1,NA,TRBJ1-4,TGCGCCAGCAGCTCCTCACCCAGTTATGAAAAACTGTTTTTT,CASSSSPSYEKLFF
NA,TRBV5-1,NA,TRBJ2-7,TGCGCCAGCAGTTCAACAGGTTCCTCCTACGAGCAGTACTTC,CASSSTGSSYEQYF
once,TRBV7-6,NA,TRBJ2-7,TGTGCCAGCAGCTTAGCAGAAACAGGACAGTCCTACTCCTACGAGCAGTACTTC,CASSLAETGQSYSYEQYF
NA,TRBV25-1,TRBD1,TRBJ1-4,TGTGCCAGCAGTGGTCGGGACAGGGGTGAAAAACTGTTTTTT,CASSGRDRGEKLFF
few,TRBV10-2,NA,TRBJ1-2,TGCGCCAGCAGTGACCGGGACTATGGCTACACCTTC,CASSDRDYGYTF
once,TRBV19,TRBD2,TRBJ2-2,TGTGCCAGTAGTAACCCAGCTAGCGGGGAGGCCGGGGAGCTGTTTTTT,CASSNPASGEAGELFF
NA,TRBV28,NA,TRBJ2-1,TGTGCCAGCAGTTTGGGCCATGGGCAGTTCTTC,CASSLGHGQFF
NA,TRBV7-8,TRBD2,TRBJ2-5,TGTGCCAGCAGCTTGTATCTGCGGGGGGGACACCTACCATACCAAGAGACCCAGTACTTC,CASSLYLRGGHLPYQETQYF
NA,TRBV27,TRBD1,TRBJ1-2,TGTGCCAGCCACAGGGGATCGAGCTATGGCTACACCTTC,CASHRGSSYGYTF
NA,TRBV18,NA,TRBJ2-5,TGTGCCAGCTCACAGAGGGATGAAGAGACCCAGTACTTC,CASSQRDEETQYF
once,TRBV27,NA,TRBJ1-5,TGTGCCAGCAGTTGGGCGGGGGGACAGCCCCAGCATTTT,CASSWAGGQPQHF
few,TRBV11-2,NA,TRBJ2-7,TGTGCCAGCAGCCCCGGAGGGTACGAGCAGTACTTC,CASSPGGYEQYF
NA,TRBV11-1,NA,TRBJ2-1,TGTGCCAGCAGCTTAGCGGGACTGCTGGGAGATGAGCAGTTCTTC,CASSLAGLLGDEQFF
NA,TRBV28,NA,TRBJ2-7,TGTGCCAGCAGTTCCTCCGAGCAGTACTTC,CASSSSEQYF
NA,TRBV7-2,NA,TRBJ2-6,TGTGCCAGCAGCTTAGCCCACTCTGGGGCCAACGTCCTGACTTTC,CASSLAHSGANVLTF
NA,TRBV12-5,NA,TRBJ1-2,TGTGCTAGTGGTTTTCGCCTAGGCCCATCCAACTATGGCTACACCTTC,CASGFRLGPSNYGYTF
once,TRBV5-1,TRBD1,TRBJ2-6,TGCGCCAGCAGTTATAGGACAGGGGGCGTTGGGGCCAACGTCCTGACTTTC,CASSYRTGGVGANVLTF
NA,TRBV9,TRBD2,TRBJ2-1,TGTGCCAGCAGCCTTCGGACTAGCGGGACCTACAATGAGCAGTTCTTC,CASSLRTSGTYNEQFF
NA,TRBV7-2,TRBD2,TRBJ2-7,TGTGCCAGCAGCTTAAGAGGATCTAGCGGCTCCTACGAGCAGTACTTC,CASSLRGSSGSYEQYF
NA,TRBV5-8,NA,TRBJ2-1,TGTGCCAGCAGCTCCCCAGGGGAATACAATGAGCAGTTCTTC,CASSSPGEYNEQFF
NA,TRBV30,TRBD1,TRBJ2-7,TGTGCCTGCCCGGGGAGGACAGGGGTACCCGAGCAGTACTTC,CACPGRTGVPEQYF
NA,TRBV6-1,TRBD1,TRBJ1-2,TGTGCCAGCAGTGACGGGACAGGGAACGGCTATGGCTACACCTTC,CASSDGTGNGYGYTF
NA,TRBV5-1,TRBD2,TRBJ2-1,TGCGCCAGCAGCCCTCTAGCGGGAGGGCACAATGAGCAGTTCTTC,CASSPLAGGHNEQFF
NA,TRBV25-1,NA,TRBJ1-6,TGTGCCAGCAGTGAATTGGGGGAGGCTTCACCCCTCCACTTT,CASSELGEASPLHF
NA,TRBV5-1,NA,TRBJ1-2,TGCGCCAGCAGCTTCGGGGAACCGAGCTATGGCTACACCTTC,CASSFGEPSYGYTF
few,TRBV7-3,TRBD1,TRBJ2-2,TGTGCCAGCAGCTCGGGACAGGGGAACACCGGGGAGCTGTTTTTT,CASSSGQGNTGELFF
NA,TRBV2,NA,TRBJ2-3,TGTGCCAGCAGGCGGGACCGAGAAGCAGATACGCAGTATTTT,CASRRDREADTQYF
few,TRBV6-5,TRBD1,TRBJ1-2,TGTGCCAGCAGACTAGGACAGGTCAACTATGGCTACACCTTC,CASRLGQVNYGYTF
NA,TRBV27,NA,TRBJ1-5,TGTGCCAGCAGTTTATACGGGCAGCCCCAGCATTTT,CASSLYGQPQHF
NA,TRBV15,TRBD1,TRBJ2-1,TGTGCCACCAGCAGAGTAGGGACAGGGGCCCTGTCGACCAATGAGCAGTTCTTC,CATSRVGTGALSTNEQFF
NA,TRBV4-2,TRBD2,TRBJ2-3,TGTGCCAGCAGCCCTCGTAGCGGGAGGGGCTCAGATACGCAGTATTTT,CASSPRSGRGSDTQYF
NA,TRBV28,NA,TRBJ1-1,TGTGCCAGCAGTTTTCTTGAAGTTAGGGGAAACACTGAAGCTTTCTTT,CASSFLEVRGNTEAFF
NA,TRBV28,TRBD1,TRBJ1-2,TGTGCCAGCAGTCGGTACAGGGGGACCCCTAGTGACGGCTACACCTTC,CASSRYRGTPSDGYTF
NA,TRBV30,NA,TRBJ1-1,TGTGCCTGGATTCGTACAGGGAACACTGAAGCTTTCTTT,CAWIRTGNTEAFF
NA,TRBV18,NA,TRBJ2-5,TGTGCCAGCTCACCCCTGTTTCAAGAGACCCAGTACTTC,CASSPLFQETQYF
few,TRBV7-9,TRBD2,TRBJ2-3,TGTGCCAGCAGCTTAATACTAGCGGGGACCACAGATACGCAGTATTTT,CASSLILAGTTDTQYF
once,TRBV28,TRBD1,TRBJ1-1,TGTGCCAGCGGTTCCCCCAGGGGGCAAGGCACTGAAGCTTTCTTT,CASGSPRGQGTEAFF
few,TRBV27,NA,TRBJ2-6,TGTGCCAGCAGTAAGCCACGGAACTCTGGGGCCAACGGCCTGACTTTC,CASSKPRNSGANGLTF
NA,TRBV18,TRBD1,TRBJ1-2,TGTGCCAGCTCAGACAGGGGGCGGCTTGGCTACACCTTC,CASSDRGRLGYTF
few,TRBV2,TRBD1,TRBJ1-1,TGTGCCAGCAGACTAACAGGGGGCACTGAAGCTTTCTTT,CASRLTGGTEAFF
NA,TRBV29-1,TRBD1,TRBJ1-1,TGCAGCGTCATTCCCAGGGGGCGGTGGAACACTGAAGCTTTCTTT,CSVIPRGRWNTEAFF
NA,TRBV5-1,TRBD1,TRBJ2-1,TGCGCCAGCAGCTTGGCCGGGACAGGGGTTTACAATGAGCAGTTCTTC,CASSLAGTGVYNEQFF
NA,TRBV6-4,TRBD2,TRBJ2-6,TGTGCCAGCAGTGAAGGGACTAGCGGGAGAAGTGGGGCCAACGGCCTGACTTTC,CASSEGTSGRSGANGLTF
NA,TRBV29-1,NA,TRBJ2-7,TGCAGCTCCAGAGGGGGGACAGAGCCCTACGAGCAGTACTTC,CSSRGGTEPYEQYF
few,TRBV18,TRBD1,TRBJ2-1,TGTGCCAGCTCACACACTGACAGGGGGGGAGACGATGAGCAGTTCTTC,CASSHTDRGGDDEQFF
NA,TRBV2,TRBD2,TRBJ2-5,TGTGCCAGCTTGGGACTAGCGGGGGTAGAGACCCAGTACTTC,CASLGLAGVETQYF
NA,TRBV29-1,NA,TRBJ2-2,TGCAGCGTAGCGGCCCGGTCGAACACCGGGGAGCTGTTTTTT,CSVAARSNTGELFF
NA,TRBV19,TRBD2,TRBJ2-5,TGTGCCAGTAGTATAGACCGATCGGGGGGAGAGACCCAGTACTTC,CASSIDRSGGETQYF